A single sample is the source of the 15 T cell receptor beta chains below, sequenced in a study of cytomegalovirus exposure and HLA in healthy donors. Sequencing was performed with immunoSEQ multiplex PCR; in TCRdb, only in-frame clones are kept and a portion is missing. The sample comprises more than 250,000 clones, 75% to 90% of which are singletons, and 0.75% to 0.85% rests with the top ten. The specimen sequenced was PBMCs. These receptor sequences come from a young woman in good health and CMV-seronegative.

This chain joins TRBV19 and TRBJ2-5; 7 bases are shared with TRBD2. Looked up from germline, CDR1 is LNHDA and CDR2 is SQIVND (reference sequence). CDR3 size: 15 residues. The V and J ends lost 4 bases and 2 bases, in that order; junction bases with no gene match: 7. The CDR3 nucleotides read TGTGCCAGTAGTACTGGGCTAGCGGATCAAGAGACCCAGTACTTC. It is translated as CASSTGLADQETQYF.

In nucleotides, the CDR3 is TGTGCCAGCAGCCTGGGACAGGGCTCTTATGGCTACACCTTC. This codes for CASSLGQGSYGYTF. The V call is TRBV5-6, the J call TRBJ1-2, with 9 bases that match TRBD1. The CDR3 has 14 residues. With 4 bases clipped from V and 5 bases from J, the junction kept 6 bases outside the gene matches. Germline V gene sequence: CDR1 SGHDT, CDR2 YYEEEE.

The chain couples TRBV18 to TRBJ1-4, with no clear D. This CDR3 is built from 17 residues. Germline lookup yields CDR1 KGHSH and CDR2 LQKENI. Trimming took off 3 bases at V and 0 bases at J, with 14 bases between the two ends. The CDR3 reads CASSPSRADATNEKLFF. The CDR3 nucleotides are TGTGCCAGCTCACCGTCGCGGGCCGATGCAACTAATGAAAAACTGTTTTTT.

This chain joins TRBV20-1 and TRBJ1-2; 8 bases fit TRBD1. Germline V gives CDR1 DFQATT, CDR2 SNEGSKA (reference sequence). The CDR3 is made up of 10 amino acids. The CDR3 here is CLGQGHGYTF. The CDR3 DNA reads TGCTTAGGACAGGGCCATGGCTACACCTTC.

V and J are TRBV29-1 and TRBJ2-2; 11 bases are a match to TRBD2. V dropped 1 base and J dropped 8; count of bases not matched to a gene: 9. CDR3 size: 16 residues. CDR1 is SQVTM and CDR2 is ANQGSEA in the germline V gene. CDR3 nucleotides: TGCAGCGTTGAAGTCCCTCTAGCGGGAGGTTGGGGGGAGCTGTTTTTT. This sequence encodes CSVEVPLAGGWGELFF.

The V gene is TRBV6-5, the J gene TRBJ2-2; D is perhaps TRBD2 (5 bases). Trimming stripped 0 bases from V and 3 bases from J, with 11 bases between. The CDR3 sequence is 16 residues long. The germline V gene encodes CDR1 MNHEY and CDR2 SVGAGI. In nucleotides, the CDR3 is TGTGCCAGCAGTTACTCGAGGGATGGGGACACCGGGGAGCTGTTTTTT. This gives the protein CASSYSRDGDTGELFF.

V usage is TRBV10-3 and J usage is TRBJ2-7; 9 bases agree with TRBD1. Germline V gene data show CDR1 as ENHRY and CDR2 as SYGVKD. V shed 11 bases, J shed 1 base, and the junction held 9 bases outside the gene matches. This CDR3 spans 14 amino acids. CDR3 region: CAANRDRASYEQYF. Here the CDR3 DNA reads TGTGCCGCAAACCGGGACAGGGCTTCCTACGAGCAGTACTTC.

The rearrangement joins TRBV27 to TRBJ1-2, with 11 nucleotides matching TRBD1. The CDR3 runs 16 residues. Losses at the gene ends were 6 bases for V and 4 bases for J; bases not matched to a gene: 10. The V gene's germline CDR1 is MNHEY and CDR2 SMNVEV (reference sequence). This CDR3 is CASSPGQGAAGYGYTF. In DNA, the CDR3 is TGTGCCAGCAGCCCCGGACAGGGGGCAGCAGGCTATGGCTACACCTTC.

The J gene is TRBJ2-7, the V gene TRBV10-3, with D maybe TRBD2 (5 bases). Germline assignment: CDR1 ENHRY and CDR2 SYGVKD. Trimming took 0 bases from V and 3 from J, leaving 9 bases between them. This CDR3 has 14 residues. CDR3 residues: CAISESDRGYEQYF. As DNA, the CDR3 is TGTGCCATCAGTGAGTCGGACCGGGGCTACGAGCAGTACTTC.

The J gene is TRBJ1-1, the V gene TRBV29-1, with D unclear. Per germline, CDR1 SQVTM and CDR2 ANQGSEA. The ends were cut back, 2 bases at V and 4 bases at J, with 17 bases in the middle. The CDR3 runs 15 residues. Here the CDR3 DNA reads TGCAGCGTTGAATTGCGGATGAGCCCCTCCACTGAAGCTTTCTTT. Translation: CSVELRMSPSTEAFF. The complete variable domain, with remaining parts taken from reference TRBV29-1 and TRBJ1-1, reads SAVISQKPSRDICQRGTSLTIQCQVDSQVTMMFWYRQQPGQSLTLIATANQGSEATYESGFVIDKFPISRPNLTFSTLTVSNMSPEDSSIYLCSVELRMSPSTEAFFGQGTRLTVV.

The J gene is TRBJ2-7, the V gene TRBV7-9, with 7 bases fitting TRBD1. The V segment lost 4 bases and the J segment 2 bases; nucleotides outside the gene matches: 11. CDR3 length: 16 residues. Germline V gene lookup returns CDR1 SEHNR and CDR2 FQNEAQ (reference sequence). The CDR3 protein is CASSSFQQGRPYEQYF. CDR3 DNA sequence: TGTGCCAGCAGCTCCTTTCAACAGGGGCGGCCCTACGAGCAGTACTTC.

This clone was observed once. V and J are TRBV27 and TRBJ2-1; D is ambiguous. Germline V gives CDR1 MNHEY, CDR2 SMNVEV (reference sequence). Trimming pared 5 bases from V and 3 bases from J, leaving 8 bases between. The CDR3 is made up of 13 amino acids. In DNA form, the CDR3 reads TGTGCCAGCAGTGGGTCGGGCTACAATGAGCAGTTCTTC. The encoded protein is CASSGSGYNEQFF.

This chain connects TRBV7-2 to TRBJ2-7, with 8 nucleotides matching TRBD2. CDR3 length equals 15 residues. The J segment lost 5 bases and the V segment lost 5 bases, leaving 11 bases of the junction unmatched. Germline lookup yields CDR1 SGHTA and CDR2 FQGNSA. The CDR3 coding sequence is TGTGCCAGCAGCATTACTAGCGGCCGGTTAGACGAGCAGTACTTC. This sequence encodes CASSITSGRLDEQYF.

This chain links TRBV7-2 with TRBJ2-7, with D possibly matching TRBD2 (5 bases). The CDR3 has 14 amino acids. Germline CDR1 and CDR2: SGHTA and FQGNSA. V dropped 3 bases and J dropped 2 bases, with 11 bases sitting between them. CDR3 sequence (DNA): TGTGCCAGCAGCTTCGACTACCCCCCCTACGAGCAGTACTTC. It is translated as CASSFDYPPYEQYF.

V usage is TRBV6-1 and J usage is TRBJ2-1; 10 bases are shared with TRBD2. The CDR3 has 14 amino acids. The V and J ends lost 5 bases and 5 bases, in that order; junction bases with no gene match: 3. Germline V gene lookup returns CDR1 MNHNS and CDR2 SASEGT. The chain's CDR3 is CASSPGLANNEQFF. The CDR3 DNA reads TGTGCCAGCAGTCCGGGACTAGCGAACAATGAGCAGTTCTTC.